This TCR beta chain is drawn from a study of blood T cell repertoires in COVID-19. The table lists this clone with a count of one. Repertoires were generated with immunoSEQ multiplex PCR, while TCRdb's copy carries only in-frame clones and drops some. The table shows 200,000 or so clones, with over 75% occurring only once. CDR1 and CDR2 from the germline V gene are SGHNT and YENEEA. V dropped 5 bases and J dropped 1 base, with 10 bases sitting between them. CDR3 length equals 14 residues. The V gene is TRBV11-3, the J gene TRBJ2-3; D is ambiguous. The sample taken for sequencing was peripheral blood. The sequence was collected from a man aged 80 or over with acute or convalescent COVID-19. The chain's CDR3 is CASSPSAGTDTQYF. The CDR3, as DNA: TGTGCCAGCAGCCCGTCTGCAGGCACAGATACGCAGTATTTT.